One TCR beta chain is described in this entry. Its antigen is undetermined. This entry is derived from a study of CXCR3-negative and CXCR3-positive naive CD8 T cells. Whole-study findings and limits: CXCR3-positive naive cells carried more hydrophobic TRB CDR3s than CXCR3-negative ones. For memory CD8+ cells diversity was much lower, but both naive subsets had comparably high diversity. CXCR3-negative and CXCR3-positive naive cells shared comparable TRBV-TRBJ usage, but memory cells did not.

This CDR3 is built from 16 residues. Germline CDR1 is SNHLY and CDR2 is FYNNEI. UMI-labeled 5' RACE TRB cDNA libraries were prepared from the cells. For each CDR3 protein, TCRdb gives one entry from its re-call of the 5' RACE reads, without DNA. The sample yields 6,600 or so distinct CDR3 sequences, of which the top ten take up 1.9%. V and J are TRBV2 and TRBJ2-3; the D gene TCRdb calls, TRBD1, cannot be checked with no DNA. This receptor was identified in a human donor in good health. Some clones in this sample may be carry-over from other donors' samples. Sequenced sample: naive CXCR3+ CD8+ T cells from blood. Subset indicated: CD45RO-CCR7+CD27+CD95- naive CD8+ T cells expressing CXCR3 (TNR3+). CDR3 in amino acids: CASSQKDSPSTDTQYF. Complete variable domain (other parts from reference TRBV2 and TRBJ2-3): EPEVTQTPSHQVTQMGQEVILRCVPISNHLYFYWYRQILGQKVEFLVSFYNNEISEKSEIFDDQFSVERPDGSNFTLKIRSTKLEDSAMYFCASSQKDSPSTDTQYFGPGTRLTVL.